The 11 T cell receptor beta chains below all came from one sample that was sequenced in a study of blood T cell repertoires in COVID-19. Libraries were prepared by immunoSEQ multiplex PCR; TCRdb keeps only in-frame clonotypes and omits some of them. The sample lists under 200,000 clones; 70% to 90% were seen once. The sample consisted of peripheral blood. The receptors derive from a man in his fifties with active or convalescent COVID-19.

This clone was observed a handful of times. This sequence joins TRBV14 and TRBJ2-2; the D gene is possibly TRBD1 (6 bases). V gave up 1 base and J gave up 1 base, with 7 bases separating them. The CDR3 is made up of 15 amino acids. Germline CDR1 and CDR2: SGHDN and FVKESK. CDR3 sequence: CASSQATGNTGELFF. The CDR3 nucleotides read TGTGCCAGCAGCCAAGCGACAGGGAACACCGGGGAGCTGTTTTTT.

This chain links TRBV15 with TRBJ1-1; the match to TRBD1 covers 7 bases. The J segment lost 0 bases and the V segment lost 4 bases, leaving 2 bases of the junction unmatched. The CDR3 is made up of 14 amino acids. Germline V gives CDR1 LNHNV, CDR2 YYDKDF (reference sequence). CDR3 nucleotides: TGTGCCACCAGCAAGACAGGGTTGAACACTGAAGCTTTCTTT. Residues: CATSKTGLNTEAFF.

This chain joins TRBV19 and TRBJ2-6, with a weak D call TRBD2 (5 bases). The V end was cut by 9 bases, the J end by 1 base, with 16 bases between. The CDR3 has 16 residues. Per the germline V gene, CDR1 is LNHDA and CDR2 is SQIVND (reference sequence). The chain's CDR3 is CASAPRTGSGANVLTF. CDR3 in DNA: TGTGCCAGCGCTCCCCGGACGGGGTCTGGGGCCAACGTCCTGACTTTC. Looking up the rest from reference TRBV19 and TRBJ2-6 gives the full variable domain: DGGITQSPKYLFRKEGQNVTLSCEQNLNHDAMYWYRQDPGQGLRLIYYSQIVNDFQKGDIAEGYSVSREKKESFPLTVTSAQKNPTAFYLCASAPRTGSGANVLTFGAGSRLTVL.

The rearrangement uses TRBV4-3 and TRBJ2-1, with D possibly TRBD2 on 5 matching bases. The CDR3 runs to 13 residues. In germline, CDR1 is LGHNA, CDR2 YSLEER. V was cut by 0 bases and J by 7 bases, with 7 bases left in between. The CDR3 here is CASSQDGGNEQFF. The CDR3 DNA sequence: TGCGCCAGCAGCCAAGATGGCGGGAATGAGCAGTTCTTC.

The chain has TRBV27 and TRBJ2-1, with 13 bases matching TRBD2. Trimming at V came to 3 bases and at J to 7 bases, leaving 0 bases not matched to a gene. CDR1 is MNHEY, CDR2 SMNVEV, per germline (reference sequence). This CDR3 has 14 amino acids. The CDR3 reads CASSLTSGGNEQFF. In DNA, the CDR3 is TGTGCCAGCAGTTTGACTAGCGGGGGGAATGAGCAGTTCTTC.

The CDR3 DNA follows: TGTGCCAGCAAAGACAGAGTTGCAACTAATGAAAAACTGTTTTTT. The encoded protein is CASKDRVATNEKLFF. The chain recombines TRBV2 with TRBJ1-4; D possibly corresponds to TRBD1 (5 bases). CDR1 is SNHLY and CDR2 is FYNNEI in the germline V gene. V was trimmed by 7 bases and J by 0 bases, leaving 12 bases between them. This CDR3 region has 15 residues.

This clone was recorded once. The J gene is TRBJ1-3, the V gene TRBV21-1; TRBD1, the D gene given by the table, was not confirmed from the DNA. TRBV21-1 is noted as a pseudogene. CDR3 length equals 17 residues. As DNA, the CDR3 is TGTGCCAGCAGCTACAGACAGGGGGTTCACTCTGGAAACACCATATATTTT. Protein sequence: CASSYRQGVHSGNTIYF.

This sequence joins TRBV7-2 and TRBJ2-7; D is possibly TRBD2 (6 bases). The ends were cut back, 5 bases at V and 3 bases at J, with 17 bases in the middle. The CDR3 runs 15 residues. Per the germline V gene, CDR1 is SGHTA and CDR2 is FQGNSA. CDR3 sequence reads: CASSPLGGGNYEQYF. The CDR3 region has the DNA TGTGCCAGCAGCCCTCTCGGGGGAGGAAACTACGAGCAGTACTTC.

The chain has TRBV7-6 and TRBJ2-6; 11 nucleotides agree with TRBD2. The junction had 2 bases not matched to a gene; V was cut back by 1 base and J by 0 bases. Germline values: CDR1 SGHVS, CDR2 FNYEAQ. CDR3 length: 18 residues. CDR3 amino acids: CASSLGLAGSSGANVLTF. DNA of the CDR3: TGTGCCAGCAGCTTAGGACTAGCGGGGAGCTCTGGGGCCAACGTCCTGACTTTC.

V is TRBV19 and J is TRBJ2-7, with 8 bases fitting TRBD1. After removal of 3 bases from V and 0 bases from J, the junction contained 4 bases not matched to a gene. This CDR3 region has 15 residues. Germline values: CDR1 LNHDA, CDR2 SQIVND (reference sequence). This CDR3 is CASSIGDRSSYEQYF. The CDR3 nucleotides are TGTGCCAGTAGTATTGGGGACAGGAGCTCCTACGAGCAGTACTTC.

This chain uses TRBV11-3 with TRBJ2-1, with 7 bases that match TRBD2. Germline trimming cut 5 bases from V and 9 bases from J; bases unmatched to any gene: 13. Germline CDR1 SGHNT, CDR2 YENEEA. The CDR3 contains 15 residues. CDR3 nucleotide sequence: TGTGCCAGCAGCCTCGCGGCGGGAGCGGATGTTGAGCAGTTCTTC. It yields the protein CASSLAAGADVEQFF.